Below, 4 T cell receptor beta chains from the same sample are listed, as sequenced in a study of cytomegalovirus exposure and HLA in healthy donors. The PCR contained 60 Vbeta and 13 Jbeta primers. Clones were read by immunoSEQ multiplex PCR, and TCRdb kept only the in-frame ones, dropping some. The sample contains tens of thousands of clones, around 76% of which appear only once. The source material was PBMCs. These receptors were collected from a woman aged 45-65 years in good health and CMV-seropositive.

The genes are TRBV4-2 and TRBJ1-1; 9 bases align to TRBD1. The germline CDR1 and CDR2 sequences are LGHNA and YNFKEQ. The CDR3 sequence is 16 residues long. V trimming: 6 bases; J trimming: 5 bases; junction bases outside the gene matches: 13. CDR3 in DNA: TGTGCCAGCAGTCCTACAGGGGGCGGAGGAAGGACTGAAGCTTTCTTT. Amino acid sequence: CASSPTGGGGRTEAFF.

This rearrangement joins TRBV7-9 to TRBJ2-5; maybe TRBD1 (5 bases). This CDR3 comprises 14 residues. Germline loops: CDR1 SEHNR, CDR2 FQNEAQ (reference sequence). The V end lost 1 base, the J end lost 5 bases, and 11 bases lay between the germline ends. The DNA of the CDR3 is TGTGCCAGCAGCTTAGGTTGGCAGGGTGAGACCCAGTACTTC. Translated: CASSLGWQGETQYF.

This clone was counted between two and nine times. In DNA form, the CDR3 reads TGTGCCAGCAGCTTGGCCGGTACGGGGGGAAACTATGGCTACACCTTC. It codes for CASSLAGTGGNYGYTF. This chain uses TRBV5-5 with TRBJ1-2; a weak D match, TRBD1 (5 bases). This CDR3 is built from 16 residues. The germline V gene encodes CDR1 SGHKS and CDR2 YYEKEE (reference sequence). Trimming shortened V by 0 bases and J by 2 bases, and 14 bases separated the two germline ends.

This chain connects TRBV5-4 to TRBJ2-7; D is unresolved. This CDR3 is 11 amino acids long. Trimming stripped 5 bases from V and 6 bases from J, with 9 bases between. The germline gives CDR1 SGHNT, CDR2 YYREEE (reference sequence). For the CDR3, the DNA is TGTGCCAGCAGTTTGCGAGGCGAGCAGTACTTC. Translation gives CASSLRGEQYF. The full variable domain, with the rest looked up from reference TRBV5-4 and TRBJ2-7, is ETGVTQSPTHLIKTRGQQVTLRCSSQSGHNTVSWYQQALGQGPQFIFQYYREEENGRGNFPPRFSGLQFPNYSSELNVNALELDDSALYLCASSLRGEQYFGPGTRLTVT.